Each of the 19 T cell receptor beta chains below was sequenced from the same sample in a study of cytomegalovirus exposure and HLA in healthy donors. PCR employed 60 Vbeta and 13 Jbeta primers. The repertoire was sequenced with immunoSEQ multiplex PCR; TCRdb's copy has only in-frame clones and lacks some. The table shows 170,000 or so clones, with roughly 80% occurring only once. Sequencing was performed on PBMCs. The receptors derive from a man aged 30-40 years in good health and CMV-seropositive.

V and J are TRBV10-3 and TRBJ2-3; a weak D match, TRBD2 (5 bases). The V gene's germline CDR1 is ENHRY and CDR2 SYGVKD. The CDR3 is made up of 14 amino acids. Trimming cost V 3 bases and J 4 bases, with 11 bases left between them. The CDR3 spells CAISEGAGADTQYF. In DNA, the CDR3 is TGTGCCATCAGTGAAGGAGCCGGGGCAGATACGCAGTATTTT.

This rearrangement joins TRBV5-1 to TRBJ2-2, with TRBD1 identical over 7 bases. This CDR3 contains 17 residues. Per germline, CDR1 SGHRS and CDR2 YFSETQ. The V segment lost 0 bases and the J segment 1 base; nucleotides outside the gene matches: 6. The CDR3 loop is CASSLEPTGLNTGELFF. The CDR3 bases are TGCGCCAGCAGCTTGGAACCGACAGGGCTGAACACCGGGGAGCTGTTTTTT.

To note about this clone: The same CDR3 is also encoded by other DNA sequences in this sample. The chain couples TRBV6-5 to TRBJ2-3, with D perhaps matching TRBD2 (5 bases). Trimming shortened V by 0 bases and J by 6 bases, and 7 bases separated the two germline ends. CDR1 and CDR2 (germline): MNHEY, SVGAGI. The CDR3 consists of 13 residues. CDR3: CASSYSRGDTQYF. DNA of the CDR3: TGTGCCAGCAGTTACTCCCGAGGGGATACGCAGTATTTT.

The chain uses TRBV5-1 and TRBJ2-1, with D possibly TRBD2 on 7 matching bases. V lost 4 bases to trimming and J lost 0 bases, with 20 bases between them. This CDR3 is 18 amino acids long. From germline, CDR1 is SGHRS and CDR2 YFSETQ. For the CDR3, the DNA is TGCGCCAGCAGCCCGATGGGGGGGCGGGGGAGCTCCTACAATGAGCAGTTCTTC. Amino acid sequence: CASSPMGGRGSSYNEQFF.

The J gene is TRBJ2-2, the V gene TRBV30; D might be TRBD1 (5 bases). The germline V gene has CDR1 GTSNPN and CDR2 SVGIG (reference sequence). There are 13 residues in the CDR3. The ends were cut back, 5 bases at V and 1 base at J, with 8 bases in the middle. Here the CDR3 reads CAWGHRNTGELFF. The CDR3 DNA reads TGTGCCTGGGGACACCGGAACACCGGGGAGCTGTTTTTT.

The CDR3 bases are TGTGCCAGCAGCCTCCGACAGGTAGGGTCATACGAGCAGTACTTC. Translating it yields CASSLRQVGSYEQYF. J is TRBJ2-7 and V is TRBV13; perhaps TRBD1 as D (6 bases). The CDR3 is 15 residues long. V was shortened by 5 bases and J by 4 bases, with 18 bases between the two germline ends. From germline, CDR1 is PRHDT and CDR2 FYEKMQ (reference sequence).

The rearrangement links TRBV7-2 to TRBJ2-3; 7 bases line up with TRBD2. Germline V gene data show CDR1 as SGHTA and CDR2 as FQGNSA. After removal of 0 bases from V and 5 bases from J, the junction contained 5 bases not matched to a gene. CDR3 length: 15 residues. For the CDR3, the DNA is TGTGCCAGCAGCTTAGCTTATGGGAGGGTAGATACGCAGTATTTT. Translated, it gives CASSLAYGRVDTQYF.

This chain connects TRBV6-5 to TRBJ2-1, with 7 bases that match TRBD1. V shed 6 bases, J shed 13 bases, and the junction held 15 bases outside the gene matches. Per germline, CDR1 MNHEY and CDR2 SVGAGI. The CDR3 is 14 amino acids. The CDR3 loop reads CASSPGGMDRTQFF. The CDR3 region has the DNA TGTGCCAGCAGCCCTGGTGGGATGGACAGGACCCAGTTCTTC.

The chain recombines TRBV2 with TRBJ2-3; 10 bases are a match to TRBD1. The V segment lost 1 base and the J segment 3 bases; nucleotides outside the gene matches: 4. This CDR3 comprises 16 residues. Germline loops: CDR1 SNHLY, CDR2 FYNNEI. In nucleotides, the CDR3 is TGTGCCAGCAGTGAAGGGTGGACAGGGGGAACAGATACGCAGTATTTT. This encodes CASSEGWTGGTDTQYF. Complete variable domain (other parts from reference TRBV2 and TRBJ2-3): EPEVTQTPSHQVTQMGQEVILRCVPISNHLYFYWYRQILGQKVEFLVSFYNNEISEKSEIFDDQFSVERPDGSNFTLKIRSTKLEDSAMYFCASSEGWTGGTDTQYFGPGTRLTVL.

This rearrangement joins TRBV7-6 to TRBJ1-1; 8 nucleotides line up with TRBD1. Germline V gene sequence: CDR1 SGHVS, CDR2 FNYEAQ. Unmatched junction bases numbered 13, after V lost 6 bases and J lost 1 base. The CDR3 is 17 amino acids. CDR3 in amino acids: CASSQAGGLRGNTEAFF. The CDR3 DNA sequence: TGTGCCAGCAGTCAGGCAGGGGGCCTACGGGGGAACACTGAAGCTTTCTTT. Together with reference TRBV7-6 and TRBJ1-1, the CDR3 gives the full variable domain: GAGVSQSPRYKVTKRGQDVALRCDPISGHVSLYWYRQALGQGPEFLTYFNYEAQQDKSGLPNDRFSAERPEGSISTLTIQRTEQRDSAMYRCASSQAGGLRGNTEAFFGQGTRLTVV.

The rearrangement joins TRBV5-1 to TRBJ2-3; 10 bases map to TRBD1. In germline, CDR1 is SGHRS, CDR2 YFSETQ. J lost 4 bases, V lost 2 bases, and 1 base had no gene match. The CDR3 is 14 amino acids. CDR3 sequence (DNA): TGCGCCAGCAGCTTCGGACAGGGGGCAGATACGCAGTATTTT. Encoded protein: CASSFGQGADTQYF.

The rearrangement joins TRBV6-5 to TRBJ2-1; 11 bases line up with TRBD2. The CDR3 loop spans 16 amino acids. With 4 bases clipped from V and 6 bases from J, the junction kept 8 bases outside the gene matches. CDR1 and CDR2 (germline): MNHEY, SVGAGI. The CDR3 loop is CASSSSTSGGGNEQFF. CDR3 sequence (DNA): TGTGCCAGCAGTTCAAGCACTAGCGGGGGTGGCAATGAGCAGTTCTTC.

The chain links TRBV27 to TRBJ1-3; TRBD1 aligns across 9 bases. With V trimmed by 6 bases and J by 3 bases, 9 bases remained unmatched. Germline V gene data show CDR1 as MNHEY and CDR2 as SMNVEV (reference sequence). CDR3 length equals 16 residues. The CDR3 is CASRPTDRGGGNTIYF. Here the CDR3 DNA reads TGTGCCAGCAGACCAACTGACAGGGGGGGTGGAAACACCATATATTTT.

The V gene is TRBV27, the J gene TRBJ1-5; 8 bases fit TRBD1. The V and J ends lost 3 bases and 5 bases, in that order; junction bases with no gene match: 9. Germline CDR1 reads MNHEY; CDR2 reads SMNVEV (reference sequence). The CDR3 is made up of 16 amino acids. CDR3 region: CASSFRGQGSDQPQHF. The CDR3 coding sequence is TGTGCCAGCAGTTTCCGTGGACAGGGCAGCGATCAGCCCCAGCATTTT.

CDR3 nucleotide sequence: TGTGCCAGCAGGTTGACAGGGGGCTCTGAAGCTTTCTTT. It yields the protein CASRLTGGSEAFF. The J gene is TRBJ1-1, the V gene TRBV6-1; 10 bases match TRBD1. V shed 6 bases, J shed 6 bases, and the junction held 4 bases outside the gene matches. This CDR3 has 13 residues. Germline V gene lookup returns CDR1 MNHNS and CDR2 SASEGT.

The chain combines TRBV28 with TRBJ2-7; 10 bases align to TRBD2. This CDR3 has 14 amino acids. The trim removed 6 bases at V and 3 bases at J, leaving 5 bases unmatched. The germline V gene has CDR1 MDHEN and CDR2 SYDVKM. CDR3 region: CASSRAGGLYEQYF. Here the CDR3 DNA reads TGTGCCAGCAGCCGAGCGGGAGGGCTCTACGAGCAGTACTTC.

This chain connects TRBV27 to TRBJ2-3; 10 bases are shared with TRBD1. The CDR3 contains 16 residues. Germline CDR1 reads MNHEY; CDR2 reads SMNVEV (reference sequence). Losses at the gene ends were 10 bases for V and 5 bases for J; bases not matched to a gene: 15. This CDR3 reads CATTDIGTGVIDTQYF. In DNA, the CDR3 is TGTGCCACGACGGACATAGGGACAGGGGTGATAGATACGCAGTATTTT.

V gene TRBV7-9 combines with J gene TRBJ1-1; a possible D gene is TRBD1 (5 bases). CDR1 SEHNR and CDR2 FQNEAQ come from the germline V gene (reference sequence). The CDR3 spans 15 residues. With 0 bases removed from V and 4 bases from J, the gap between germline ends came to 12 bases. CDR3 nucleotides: TGTGCCAGCAGCTTAGCACAGGAGGGTTCCACTGAAGCTTTCTTT. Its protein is CASSLAQEGSTEAFF.

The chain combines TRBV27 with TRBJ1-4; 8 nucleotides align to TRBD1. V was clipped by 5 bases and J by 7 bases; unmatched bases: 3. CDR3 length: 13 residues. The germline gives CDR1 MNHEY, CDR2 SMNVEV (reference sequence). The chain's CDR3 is CASSITGGEKLFF. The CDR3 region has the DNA TGTGCCAGCAGTATAACAGGGGGTGAAAAACTGTTTTTT.